This TCR beta chain was recorded in a study of shared clonotypes between healthy human individuals. Background on the study: Per donor, three plates held CD4 naive cells, three held CD4 memory, two held CD8 naive and one held CD8 memory.

Regarding the study as a whole: Among the subsets, naive ones generally showed larger estimated richness than memory ones. Unshared clonotypes carried lower generation probabilities than those common to all four donors.

In the naive CD8 group, cells lacked CD45RO and were positively selected for CCR7, so terminally differentiated effector memory CD45RA+ cells were left out. Trimming cost V 0 bases and J 4 bases; bases outside gene matches: 1. The germline V gene has CDR1 MNHEY and CDR2 SVGAGI. This CDR3 spans 15 amino acids. The table lists this clone with a count of one. What it binds is not known. Sorted-subset replicate PCRs used approximately 180 ng of genomic DNA. This amount corresponded to 30,000 to 35,000 T cell genomes. The table came from immunoSEQ multiplex PCR; TCRdb's copy has only in-frame clones and leaves some out. Of about 2.1 million clones in the sample, about 93% were seen once.

The receptor comes from a man between 18 and 35 years old in good health. Some clones in this sample may be carry-over from other donors' samples. Specimen: naive CD8+ T cells from PBMCs. This chain joins TRBV6-5 and TRBJ2-3; 10 positions agree with TRBD2. The CDR3 sequence: CASSYSAGGADTQYF. CDR3 sequence (DNA): TGTGCCAGCAGTTACTCAGCGGGAGGGGCAGATACGCAGTATTTT.